The TCR beta chain under discussion was sequenced for a study of CD8 T cells in ankylosing spondylitis. Libraries of TCR beta came from quantitative 5'-RACE with molecular barcodes. TCRdb re-called the 5' RACE reads with MiXCR, one entry per CDR3 protein. The sample records 250,000 to 400,000 distinct CDR3 sequences, more than 9% being singletons. Per germline, CDR1 SGHKS and CDR2 YYEKEE (reference sequence). CDR3 length: 14 residues. Losses at the gene ends were 0 bases for V and 5 bases for J; bases not matched to a gene: 1. The sample holds many counts of this clonotype. Its antigen is not identified. Study-level results: Certain motif variants had earlier been reported in reactive arthritis synovial fluid and blood. Within ankylosing spondylitis blood, a TCR beta motif made up of roughly eight highly homologous variants appeared to be characteristic. From matched ankylosing spondylitis synovial fluid, disease-linked clones were reportedly recovered at significantly enriched levels.

The receptor was derived from a female donor with ankylosing spondylitis or in good health (not recorded which). The chain links TRBV5-5 to TRBJ2-4, with 8 bases matching TRBD1. The specimen was blood, either unsorted or a sorted T cell fraction (not recorded which). CDR3 region: CASSLAGGQNIQYF. CDR3 DNA: TGTGCCAGCAGCTTGGCAGGGGGCCAAAACATTCAGTACTTC.